What follows are 23 T cell receptor beta chains derived from one specimen sequenced in a study of cytomegalovirus exposure and HLA in healthy donors. PCR employed 60 Vbeta and 13 Jbeta primers. The data were produced by immunoSEQ multiplex PCR, yet TCRdb's version contains in-frame clones alone and is incomplete. The profile shows 100,000 or so clones, under 85% of them singletons. Sequencing was done on a sample of PBMCs. These receptors were collected from a man aged 35 to 55 in good health and CMV-seronegative.

The CDR3 DNA follows: TGTGCCAGCAGTGAAGCGCGAGCGCCTGGAAACACCATATATTTT. Translating gives CASSEARAPGNTIYF. This chain uses TRBV2 with TRBJ1-3; D not resolved. The CDR3 contains 15 residues. The V end was cut by 0 bases, the J end by 2 bases, with 8 bases between. Germline V CDR1 and CDR2: SNHLY, FYNNEI. The full variable domain, in which reference TRBV2 and TRBJ1-3 provide the parts outside the CDR3, is EPEVTQTPSHQVTQMGQEVILRCVPISNHLYFYWYRQILGQKVEFLVSFYNNEISEKSEIFDDQFSVERPDGSNFTLKIRSTKLEDSAMYFCASSEARAPGNTIYFGEGSWLTVV.

The J gene is TRBJ1-4, the V gene TRBV7-9; TRBD1 matches at 8 bases. Germline-derived CDR1 and CDR2 are SEHNR and FQNEAQ (reference sequence). The CDR3 is 13 residues long. The CDR3 spells CSTTTGEDEKLFF. The CDR3 DNA reads as TGTTCCACTACGACAGGGGAGGATGAAAAACTGTTTTTT.

V gene TRBV7-2 combines with J gene TRBJ1-2; D remains unclear. Germline V lookup: CDR1 SGHTA, CDR2 FQGNSA. Trimming left V 1 base short and J 0 bases short, with 9 bases between. The CDR3 is 15 residues long. The CDR3 sequence is CASSLGQASNYGYTF. The CDR3 DNA is TGTGCCAGCAGCTTAGGGCAGGCATCTAACTATGGCTACACCTTC.

V is TRBV2 and J is TRBJ2-5, with TRBD1 identical over 7 bases. CDR1 and CDR2 (germline): SNHLY, FYNNEI. Trimming took 7 bases from V and 4 from J; bases not matched to a gene: 9. The CDR3 has 14 amino acids. The CDR3 sequence is CASNVLGGAETQYF. CDR3 nucleotide sequence: TGTGCCAGCAATGTATTAGGGGGCGCAGAGACCCAGTACTTC.

The rearrangement joins TRBV6-6 to TRBJ2-7, with D hard to call. The CDR3 sequence is 15 residues long. The germline V and J ends were trimmed by 0 bases and 0 bases, with 9 bases remaining between them. Germline V gene data show CDR1 as MNHNY and CDR2 as SVGAGI (reference sequence). The CDR3 region is CASSYSAGPSYEQYF. The CDR3 DNA reads as TGTGCCAGCAGTTACTCAGCAGGCCCCTCCTACGAGCAGTACTTC.

This clone was seen once. J is TRBJ1-1 and V is TRBV5-6; D unresolved. The CDR3 contains 16 residues. CDR1 and CDR2 (germline): SGHDT, YYEEEE. V was shortened by 6 bases and J by 5 bases, with 23 bases between the two germline ends. CDR3: CASTLGVGPRGTEAFF. CDR3 in DNA: TGTGCCAGCACCCTTGGGGTCGGTCCGCGAGGGACTGAAGCTTTCTTT.

The CDR3 region is CASSLGRSWGVAEAFF. DNA of the CDR3: TGTGCCAGCAGCTTAGGCCGCTCGTGGGGGGTCGCTGAAGCTTTCTTT. V usage is TRBV28 and J usage is TRBJ1-1, with a tentative D call TRBD1 (5 bases). With 6 bases removed from V and 6 bases from J, the gap between germline ends came to 23 bases. Germline CDR1 reads MDHEN; CDR2 reads SYDVKM. The CDR3 extends over 16 amino acids.

The chain combines TRBV19 with TRBJ1-1, with D uncertain. Germline V lookup: CDR1 LNHDA, CDR2 SQIVND (reference sequence). Trimming took 4 bases from V and 7 from J, leaving 13 bases between them. This CDR3 is 13 amino acids long. The chain's CDR3 is CASSNGKVGEAFF. CDR3 sequence (DNA): TGTGCCAGTAGTAACGGGAAAGTTGGTGAAGCTTTCTTT.

The rearrangement links TRBV18 to TRBJ1-1, with unresolved D. The V end lost 10 bases, the J end lost 1 base, and 10 bases lay between the germline ends. From germline, CDR1 is KGHSH and CDR2 LQKENI. This CDR3 contains 12 residues. CDR3 bases: TGTGCCACCTCGCGGTCGAACACTGAAGCTTTCTTT. It codes for CATSRSNTEAFF.

This chain joins TRBV7-8 and TRBJ2-2; TRBD1 is a possible D gene (6 bases). Trimming cost V 6 bases and J 4 bases, with 12 bases left between them. CDR3 length: 14 residues. Germline CDR1 reads SGHVS; CDR2 reads FQNEAQ. The CDR3 here is CASRGGRGTGELFF. In DNA, the CDR3 is TGTGCCAGCAGAGGGGGTCGGGGCACCGGGGAGCTGTTTTTT. Variable domain in full (rest from reference TRBV7-8 and TRBJ2-2): GAGVSQSPRYKVAKRGQDVALRCDPISGHVSLFWYQQALGQGPEFLTYFQNEAQLDKSGLPSDRFFAERPEGSVSTLKIQRTQQEDSAVYLCASRGGRGTGELFFGEGSRLTVL.

The chain recombines TRBV7-9 with TRBJ1-1; no reliable D call. Germline V gene data show CDR1 as SEHNR and CDR2 as FQNEAQ (reference sequence). The CDR3 extends over 12 amino acids. V dropped 5 bases and J dropped 8 bases, with 12 bases sitting between them. The DNA of the CDR3 is TGTGCCAGCAGCCCCGACGGGAGGGAAGCTTTCTTT. It specifies CASSPDGREAFF.

In its sample, this clone was seen a few times. V gene TRBV28 combines with J gene TRBJ1-3, with D unclear. Trimming took off 5 bases at V and 0 bases at J, with 14 bases between the two ends. The CDR3 has 16 amino acids. Germline CDR1 is MDHEN and CDR2 is SYDVKM. The CDR3 nucleotides are TGTGCCAGCAGTCCGGGTGGGTCGGTCTCTGGAAACACCATATATTTT. Translated, it gives CASSPGGSVSGNTIYF.

The V and J genes are TRBV7-9 and TRBJ1-2; D is unresolved. The V gene lost 3 bases and the J gene lost 8 bases, with 13 bases spanning the gap. The germline CDR1 and CDR2 sequences are SEHNR and FQNEAQ (reference sequence). The CDR3 covers 13 residues. The CDR3, as DNA: TGTGCCAGCAGCTTTCTAGGCCCGGGGGGCTACACCTTC. Amino acids: CASSFLGPGGYTF.

This sequence joins TRBV7-9 and TRBJ2-7, with a tentative D call TRBD1 (6 bases). V was pared by 5 bases and J by 2 bases, with 13 bases between. The length of the CDR3 is 14 residues. Germline values: CDR1 SEHNR, CDR2 FQNEAQ (reference sequence). This CDR3 reads CASSTRDKTYEQYF. CDR3 DNA sequence: TGTGCCAGCAGCACCCGGGACAAAACCTACGAGCAGTACTTC. The whole variable domain, remainder taken from reference TRBV7-9 and TRBJ2-7, is DTGVSQNPRHKITKRGQNVTFRCDPISEHNRLYWYRQTLGQGPEFLTYFQNEAQLEKSRLLSDRFSAERPKGSFSTLEIQRTEQGDSAMYLCASSTRDKTYEQYFGPGTRLTVT.

The V gene is TRBV5-4, the J gene TRBJ2-1; the match to TRBD1 covers 9 bases. Looked up from germline, CDR1 is SGHNT and CDR2 is YYREEE (reference sequence). This CDR3 comprises 15 residues. The junction had 6 bases not matched to a gene; V was cut back by 2 bases and J by 6 bases. CDR3 DNA sequence: TGTGCCAGCAGCTTCGGGACAGGGCTTTCCAATGAGCAGTTCTTC. This codes for CASSFGTGLSNEQFF.

This chain connects TRBV7-2 to TRBJ2-7; 11 bases agree with TRBD2. Trimming removed 1 base from V and 11 bases from J; junction bases left unmatched: 7. Germline loops: CDR1 SGHTA, CDR2 FQGNSA. The CDR3 is made up of 14 amino acids. This chain's CDR3 is CASSLEGTSGGKYF. The CDR3 DNA reads as TGTGCCAGCAGCTTAGAGGGGACTAGCGGAGGGAAGTACTTC. The full variable domain, rest sourced from reference TRBV7-2 and TRBJ2-7, is GAGVSQSPSNKVTEKGKDVELRCDPISGHTALYWYRQSLGQGLEFLIYFQGNSAPDKSGLPSDRFSAERTGGSVSTLTIQRTQQEDSAVYLCASSLEGTSGGKYFGPGTRLTVT.

This clone appeared a single time. The chain joins TRBV10-3 to TRBJ1-1; no firm D call. V was trimmed by 10 bases and J by 1 base, leaving 7 bases between them. Germline V gene lookup returns CDR1 ENHRY and CDR2 SYGVKD. This CDR3 is built from 11 residues. In nucleotides, the CDR3 is TGTGCCACTCGACAGAACACTGAAGCTTTCTTT. Translation gives CATRQNTEAFF.

The chain links TRBV19 to TRBJ1-3; perhaps TRBD1 as D (5 bases). The length of the CDR3 is 16 residues. Trimming cost V 4 bases and J 0 bases, with 13 bases left between them. The germline CDR1 and CDR2 sequences are LNHDA and SQIVND (reference sequence). The CDR3 nucleotides are TGTGCCAGTAGTAATCAACTGGGGGGCTCTGGAAACACCATATATTTT. Its protein product is CASSNQLGGSGNTIYF. The entire variable domain, with the rest obtained from reference TRBV19 and TRBJ1-3, is as follows: DGGITQSPKYLFRKEGQNVTLSCEQNLNHDAMYWYRQDPGQGLRLIYYSQIVNDFQKGDIAEGYSVSREKKESFPLTVTSAQKNPTAFYLCASSNQLGGSGNTIYFGEGSWLTVV.

The chain couples TRBV15 to TRBJ2-5; TRBD2 is a possible D gene (12 bases). The V end was cut by 3 bases, the J end by 0 bases, with 26 bases between. The CDR3 length is 20 residues. Germline CDR1 LNHNV, CDR2 YYDKDF (reference sequence). The CDR3 DNA reads TGTGCCACCAGCAGGGGGCGGGACAGGGGGACTAGCGGGCACCAAGAGACCCAGTACTTC. This sequence encodes CATSRGRDRGTSGHQETQYF.

The chain joins TRBV4-1 to TRBJ2-7; 8 bases agree with TRBD2. V shed 5 bases, J shed 3 bases, and the junction held 6 bases outside the gene matches. The CDR3 is 14 amino acids. From germline, CDR1 is MGHRA and CDR2 YSYEKL. The CDR3 sequence: CASSTLAGLYEQYF. The CDR3 region has the DNA TGCGCCAGCAGCACGCTAGCGGGTCTCTACGAGCAGTACTTC.

CDR3 in amino acids: CASSFGGENSPLHF. CDR3 DNA: TGTGCCAGCAGCTTTGGCGGGGAGAATTCACCCCTCCACTTT. The V call is TRBV7-2, the J call TRBJ1-6; unclear D gene. This CDR3 is built from 14 residues. Germline CDR1 is SGHTA and CDR2 is FQGNSA. V shed 3 bases and J shed 7 bases, with 10 bases lying between them.

V is TRBV28 and J is TRBJ2-7, with D possibly being TRBD1 (7 bases). The V and J ends lost 6 bases and 1 base respectively, with 13 bases between them. The CDR3 length is 14 residues. Germline CDR1 is MDHEN and CDR2 is SYDVKM. The CDR3 sequence is CASRPQGGSYEQYF. In nucleotides, the CDR3 is TGTGCCAGCAGGCCTCAGGGGGGATCCTACGAGCAGTACTTC.

This clone was detected only once. The rearrangement joins TRBV2 to TRBJ2-7, with a possible D match to TRBD2 (6 bases). V lost 5 bases to trimming and J lost 2 bases, with 13 bases between them. Germline lookup yields CDR1 SNHLY and CDR2 FYNNEI. The CDR3 sequence is 14 residues long. The CDR3 DNA sequence: TGTGCCAGCAGTTCGAGGGAGGCCACCTACGAGCAGTACTTC. Its protein product is CASSSREATYEQYF.